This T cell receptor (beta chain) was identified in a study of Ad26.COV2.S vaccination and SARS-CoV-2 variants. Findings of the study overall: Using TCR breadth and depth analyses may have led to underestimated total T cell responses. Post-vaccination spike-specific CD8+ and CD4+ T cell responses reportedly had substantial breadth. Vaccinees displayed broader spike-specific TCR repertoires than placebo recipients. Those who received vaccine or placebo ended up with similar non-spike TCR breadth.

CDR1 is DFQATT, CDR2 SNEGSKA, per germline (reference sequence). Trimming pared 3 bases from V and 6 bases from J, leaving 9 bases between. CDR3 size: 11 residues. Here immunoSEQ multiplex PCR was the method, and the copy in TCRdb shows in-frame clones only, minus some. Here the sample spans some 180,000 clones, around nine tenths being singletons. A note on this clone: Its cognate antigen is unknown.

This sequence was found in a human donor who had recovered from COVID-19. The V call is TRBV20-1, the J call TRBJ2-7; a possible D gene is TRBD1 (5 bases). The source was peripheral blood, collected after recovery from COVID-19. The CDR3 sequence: CSASSTGEQYF. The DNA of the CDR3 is TGCAGTGCTAGTAGTACAGGCGAGCAGTACTTC.